This T cell receptor beta chain was sequenced during a study of T cell repertoires in cytomegalovirus infection. Study-level information: CMV infection together with matching HLA type was indicated by public TCR beta signatures. Study outcomes and limitations: CMV carriers having the relevant HLA were flagged by cumulative public TCR beta family frequency. The ex vivo response showed dominance by HLA-C-restricted CMV-specific TCR beta clonotypes.

MiXCR, applied by TCRdb to the reads, yields one record per CDR3 protein. The sample records about 300,000 distinct CDR3 sequences, about 9.1% being singletons. As concerns this clonotype: Its antigen remains unidentified.

The CDR3 spans 13 residues. The germline gives CDR1 MNHEY, CDR2 SMNVEV (reference sequence). Between the trimmed V and J ends, which lost 1 base and 4 bases, there was a span of 7 bases. This chain links TRBV27 with TRBJ2-5; D uncertain. The TCR sequence derives from a human donor in good health (CMV status not recorded). Some clones in this sample may be carry-over from other donors' samples. Specimen: PBMCs. The CDR3 bases are TGTGCCAGCAGTTTATTTCCGGGAGAGACCCAGTACTTC. Its protein is CASSLFPGETQYF.